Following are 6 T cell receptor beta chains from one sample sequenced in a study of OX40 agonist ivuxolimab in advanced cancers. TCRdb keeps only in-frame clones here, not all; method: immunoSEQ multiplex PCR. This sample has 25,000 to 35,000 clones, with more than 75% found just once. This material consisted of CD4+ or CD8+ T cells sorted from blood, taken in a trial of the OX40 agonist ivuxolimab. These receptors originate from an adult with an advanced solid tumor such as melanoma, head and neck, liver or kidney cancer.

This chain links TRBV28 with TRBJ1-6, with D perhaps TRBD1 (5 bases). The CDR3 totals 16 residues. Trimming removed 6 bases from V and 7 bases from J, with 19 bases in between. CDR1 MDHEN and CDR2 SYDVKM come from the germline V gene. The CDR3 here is CASSPDSGWGNSPLHF. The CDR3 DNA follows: TGTGCCAGCAGCCCCGACAGCGGTTGGGGCAATTCACCCCTCCACTTT.

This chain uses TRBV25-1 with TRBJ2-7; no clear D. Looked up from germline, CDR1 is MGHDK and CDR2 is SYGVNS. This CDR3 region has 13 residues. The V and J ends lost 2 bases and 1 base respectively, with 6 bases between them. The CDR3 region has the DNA TGTGCCAGCAGTGAAAAAGGGTCCTACGAGCAGTACTTC. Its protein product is CASSEKGSYEQYF.

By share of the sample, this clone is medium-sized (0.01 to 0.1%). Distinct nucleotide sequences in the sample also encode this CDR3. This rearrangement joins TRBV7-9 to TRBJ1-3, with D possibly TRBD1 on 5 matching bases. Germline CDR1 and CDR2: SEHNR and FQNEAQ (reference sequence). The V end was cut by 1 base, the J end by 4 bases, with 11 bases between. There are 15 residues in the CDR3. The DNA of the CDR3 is TGTGCCAGCAGCTTAGGTCAGGGAGGCGGAAACACCATATATTTT. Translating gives CASSLGQGGGNTIYF.

The chain's CDR3 is CASSQELTSTRLYEQYF. In DNA form, the CDR3 reads TGCGCCAGCAGCCAAGAACTGACTAGCACCCGCCTCTACGAGCAGTACTTC. The rearrangement joins TRBV4-3 to TRBJ2-7; TRBD2 aligns across 7 bases. Trimming removed 0 bases from V and 3 bases from J; junction bases left unmatched: 11. This CDR3 spans 17 amino acids. Germline assignment: CDR1 LGHNA and CDR2 YSLEER.

CDR3 nucleotide sequence: TGTGCCAGCAGTGTACTAGCGGGAGGAAGTGCTGAGCAGTTCTTC. Protein: CASSVLAGGSAEQFF. The chain combines TRBV7-2 with TRBJ2-1; 12 bases map to TRBD2. The length of the CDR3 is 15 residues. The junction had 9 bases not matched to a gene; V was cut back by 6 bases and J by 9 bases. CDR1 is SGHTA, CDR2 FQGNSA, per germline.

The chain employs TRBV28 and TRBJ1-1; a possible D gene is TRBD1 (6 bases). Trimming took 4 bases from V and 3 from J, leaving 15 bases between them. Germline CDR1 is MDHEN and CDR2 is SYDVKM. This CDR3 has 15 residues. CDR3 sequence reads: CASSSNRDWDTEAFF. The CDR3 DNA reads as TGTGCCAGCAGTTCCAACAGGGACTGGGACACTGAAGCTTTCTTT.